Presented here are 9 T cell receptor beta chains from one specimen sequenced in a study of prognosis after radiotherapy for stage I lung cancer. CDR3 of TCR beta was amplified from genomic DNA via a two-round multiplex PCR. Specific primers for each TRBV and TRBJ gene were what first-round PCR used. TCRdb re-analysed the multiplex PCR reads in MiXCR, keeping a single row per CDR3 protein. Seen here are 30,000 to 40,000 distinct CDR3 sequences, 25% to 40% observed once, and the top ten hold roughly 26%. The sequences come from PBMCs, collected before or after stereotactic body radiation therapy (not recorded which). These receptors were collected from a donor over 45 with non-small cell lung cancer.

This clonotype has a count of ten or more. This rearrangement joins TRBV20-1 to TRBJ2-3, with TRBD1 as a possible D gene (5 bases). The CDR3 runs to 14 residues. Germline values: CDR1 DFQATT, CDR2 SNEGSKA (reference sequence). V gave up 0 bases and J gave up 8 bases, with 15 bases separating them. The DNA of the CDR3 is TGCAGTGCTAGAGATTCTACCGACAGAAGTACGCAGTATTTT. It translates to CSARDSTDRSTQYF.

This clonotype was counted ten times or more. The CDR3 region is CASSLGQGDAYGYTF. The CDR3 nucleotides are TGTGCCAGCAGCCTTGGACAGGGAGACGCTTATGGCTACACCTTC. This sequence joins TRBV6-1 and TRBJ1-2, with 8 bases identical to TRBD1. This CDR3 spans 15 amino acids. After removal of 6 bases from V and 5 bases from J, the junction contained 11 bases not matched to a gene. The germline gives CDR1 MNHNS, CDR2 SASEGT.

This clonotype showed up just a few times. The chain uses TRBV30 and TRBJ2-3; either TRBD1 or TRBD2 may fit D (7 bases each). This CDR3 comprises 17 residues. Germline V gene lookup returns CDR1 GTSNPN and CDR2 SVGIG (reference sequence). Trimming shortened V by 0 bases and J by 7 bases, and 23 bases separated the two germline ends. CDR3 coding DNA: TGTGCCTGGAGTGTTGGGTCAACGACAGGGAGGGGATATACGCAGTATTTT. Residues: CAWSVGSTTGRGYTQYF.

In this sample, this clonotype turned up many times. The gene calls are TRBV30 and TRBJ1-3, with D unresolved. Germline CDR1 and CDR2: GTSNPN and SVGIG (reference sequence). The ends were cut back, 5 bases at V and 1 base at J, with 6 bases in the middle. The CDR3 is made up of 12 amino acids. Here the CDR3 reads CAWAPSGNTIYF. For the CDR3, the DNA is TGTGCCTGGGCCCCTTCTGGAAACACCATATATTTT. Combining the CDR3 with reference TRBV30 and TRBJ1-3 gives the whole variable domain SQTIHQWPATLVQPVGSPLSLECTVEGTSNPNLYWYRQAAGRGLQLLFYSVGIGQISSEVPQNLSASRPQDRQFILSSKKLLLSDSGFYLCAWAPSGNTIYFGEGSWLTVV.

The J gene is TRBJ1-4, the V gene TRBV28; D is unresolved. Trimming stripped 10 bases from V and 10 bases from J, with 25 bases between. The length of the CDR3 is 15 residues. From germline, CDR1 is MDHEN and CDR2 SYDVKM. The chain's CDR3 is CAIRISGSRKVKLFF. In DNA form, the CDR3 reads TGTGCCATCAGAATTTCCGGGTCCCGAAAGGTAAAACTGTTTTTT.

V usage is TRBV2 and J usage is TRBJ1-2; D ambiguous. Germline CDR1 reads SNHLY; CDR2 reads FYNNEI. This CDR3 is 14 amino acids long. V dropped 6 bases and J dropped 4 bases, with 15 bases sitting between them. The CDR3 spells CASRAAVRAYGYTF. The CDR3 bases are TGTGCCAGCAGGGCGGCGGTTCGGGCCTATGGCTACACCTTC.

At least ten counts were recorded for this clonotype. The chain carries TRBV4-1 and TRBJ2-5, with 9 positions matching TRBD2. The CDR3 length is 16 residues. V lost 4 bases, J lost 2 bases, and 8 bases stayed unmatched. The germline V gene has CDR1 MGHRA and CDR2 YSYEKL. The CDR3, as DNA: TGCGCCAGCAGCCTAGGACTAGCGCGCAATCAAGAGACCCAGTACTTC. Translating gives CASSLGLARNQETQYF.

There are many counts of this clonotype. This chain uses TRBV18 with TRBJ1-1; 11 bases align to TRBD1. CDR1 and CDR2 (germline): KGHSH, LQKENI. The V segment lost 2 bases and the J segment 5 bases; nucleotides outside the gene matches: 4. This CDR3 has 15 amino acids. CDR3 nucleotides: TGTGCCAGCTCACCAGGACAGGGGGCAGGGACTGAAGCTTTCTTT. Translated: CASSPGQGAGTEAFF.

Regarding this clonotype: This is likely an artifact of a read error, given a far larger clone one base away. The genes are TRBV6-2 or TRBV6-3 and TRBJ2-4; no clear D. Trimming left V 8 bases short and J 12 bases short, with 23 bases between. The CDR3 covers 14 residues. CDR1 and CDR2 (germline): MNHEY, SVGEGT. The CDR3 spells CASGTRQNSYDQYF. The CDR3 region has the DNA TGTGCCAGCGGCACCCGGCAGAACTCTTACGATCAGTACTTC.